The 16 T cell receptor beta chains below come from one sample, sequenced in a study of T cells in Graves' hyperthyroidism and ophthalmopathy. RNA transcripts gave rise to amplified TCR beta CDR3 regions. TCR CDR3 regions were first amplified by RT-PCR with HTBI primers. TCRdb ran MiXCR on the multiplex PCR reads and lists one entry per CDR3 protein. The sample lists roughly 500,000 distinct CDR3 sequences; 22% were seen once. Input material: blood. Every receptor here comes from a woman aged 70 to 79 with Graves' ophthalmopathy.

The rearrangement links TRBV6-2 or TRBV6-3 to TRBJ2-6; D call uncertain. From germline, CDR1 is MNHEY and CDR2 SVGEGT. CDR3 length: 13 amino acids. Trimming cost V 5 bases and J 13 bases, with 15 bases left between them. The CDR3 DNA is TGTGCCAGCAGTCCGGGCAACCCGGAGGTCCTGACTTTC. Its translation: CASSPGNPEVLTF.

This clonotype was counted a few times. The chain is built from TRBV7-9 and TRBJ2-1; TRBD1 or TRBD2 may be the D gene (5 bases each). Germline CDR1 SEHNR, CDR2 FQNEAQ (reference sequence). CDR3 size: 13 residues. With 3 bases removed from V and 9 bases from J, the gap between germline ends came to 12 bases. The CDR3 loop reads CASSFPGRSEQFF. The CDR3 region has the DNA TGTGCCAGCAGCTTTCCGGGGCGCTCTGAGCAGTTCTTC.

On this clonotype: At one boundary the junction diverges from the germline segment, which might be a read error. The chain's CDR3 is CASSVGPEGEQYF. The CDR3 DNA reads TGTGCCAGCAGCGTAGGTCCCGAGGGCGAGCAGTACTTC. The chain combines TRBV5-1 with TRBJ2-7; D is possibly TRBD2 (5 bases). The germline CDR1 and CDR2 sequences are SGHRS and YFSETQ. CDR3 length: 13 amino acids.

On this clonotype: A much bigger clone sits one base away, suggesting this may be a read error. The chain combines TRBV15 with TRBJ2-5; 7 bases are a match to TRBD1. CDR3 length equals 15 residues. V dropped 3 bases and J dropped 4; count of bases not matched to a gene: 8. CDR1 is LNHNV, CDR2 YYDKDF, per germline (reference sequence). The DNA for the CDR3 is TGTGCCACCAGCAGGGTGACGGCAGGGGGAGAGACCCAGTACTTC. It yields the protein CATSRVTAGGETQYF.

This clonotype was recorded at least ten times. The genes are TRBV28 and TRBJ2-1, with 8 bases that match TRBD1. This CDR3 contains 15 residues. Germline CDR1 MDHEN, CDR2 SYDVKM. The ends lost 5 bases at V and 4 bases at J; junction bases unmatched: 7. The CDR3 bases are TGTGCCAGCAGTCCCACCGGGACAGGTTACAATGAGCAGTTCTTC. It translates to CASSPTGTGYNEQFF. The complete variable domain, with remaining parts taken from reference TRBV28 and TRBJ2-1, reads DVKVTQSSRYLVKRTGEKVFLECVQDMDHENMFWYRQDPGLGLRLIYFSYDVKMKEKGDIPEGYSVSREKKERFSLILESASTNQTSMYLCASSPTGTGYNEQFFGPGTRLTVL.

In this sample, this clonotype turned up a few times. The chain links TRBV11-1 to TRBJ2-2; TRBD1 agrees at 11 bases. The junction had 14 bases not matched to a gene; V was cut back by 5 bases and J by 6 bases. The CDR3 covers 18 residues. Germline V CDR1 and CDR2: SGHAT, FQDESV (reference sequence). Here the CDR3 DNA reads TGTGCCAGCAGCGGCGTACGGACAGGGGGCGAGTACGCCGGGGAGCTGTTTTTT. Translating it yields CASSGVRTGGEYAGELFF.

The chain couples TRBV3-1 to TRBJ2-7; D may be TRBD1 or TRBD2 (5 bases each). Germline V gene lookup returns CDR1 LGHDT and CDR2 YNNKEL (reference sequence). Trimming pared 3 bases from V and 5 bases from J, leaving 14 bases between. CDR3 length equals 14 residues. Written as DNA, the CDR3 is TGTGCCAGCAGCCACCGAGGGGTAGCCGACGAGCAGTACTTC. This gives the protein CASSHRGVADEQYF.

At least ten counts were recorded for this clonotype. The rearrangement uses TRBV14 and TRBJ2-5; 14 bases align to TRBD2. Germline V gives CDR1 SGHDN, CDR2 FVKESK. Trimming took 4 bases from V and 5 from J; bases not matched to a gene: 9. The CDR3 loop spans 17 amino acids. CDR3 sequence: CASSLRLAGGPWETQYF. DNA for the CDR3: TGTGCCAGCAGCCTTCGACTAGCGGGAGGGCCGTGGGAGACCCAGTACTTC. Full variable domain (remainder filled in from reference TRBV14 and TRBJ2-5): EAGVTQFPSHSVIEKGQTVTLRCDPISGHDNLYWYRRVMGKEIKFLLHFVKESKQDESGMPNNRFLAERTGGTYSTLKVQPAELEDSGVYFCASSLRLAGGPWETQYFGPGTRLLVL.

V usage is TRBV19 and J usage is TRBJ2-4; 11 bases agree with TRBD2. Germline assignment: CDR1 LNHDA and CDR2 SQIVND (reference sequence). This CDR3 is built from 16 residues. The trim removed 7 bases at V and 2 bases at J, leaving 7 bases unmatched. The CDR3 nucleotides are TGTGCCAGTACCAATAGCGGGAGGGCCCCCAAAAACATTCAGTACTTC. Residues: CASTNSGRAPKNIQYF.

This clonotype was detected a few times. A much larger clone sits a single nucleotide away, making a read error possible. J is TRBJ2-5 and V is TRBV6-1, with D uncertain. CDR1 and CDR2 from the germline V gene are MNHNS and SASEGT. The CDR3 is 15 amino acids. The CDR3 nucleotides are TGTGCCATCAGTGAGCCGACCCAGAGCAGAGAGACCCAGTACTTC. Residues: CAISEPTQSRETQYF.

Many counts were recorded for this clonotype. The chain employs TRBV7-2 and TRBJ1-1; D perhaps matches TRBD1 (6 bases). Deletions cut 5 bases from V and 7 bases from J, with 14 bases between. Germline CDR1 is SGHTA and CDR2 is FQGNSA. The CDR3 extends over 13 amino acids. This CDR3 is CASSPQGIGEAFF. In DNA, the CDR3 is TGTGCCAGCAGCCCACAGGGTATAGGTGAAGCTTTCTTT.

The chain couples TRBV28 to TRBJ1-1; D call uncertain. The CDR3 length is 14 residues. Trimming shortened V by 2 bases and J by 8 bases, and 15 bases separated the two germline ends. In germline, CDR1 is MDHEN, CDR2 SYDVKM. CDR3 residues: CASSLGHWVGEAFF. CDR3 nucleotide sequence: TGTGCCAGCAGTTTAGGCCACTGGGTGGGAGAAGCTTTCTTT. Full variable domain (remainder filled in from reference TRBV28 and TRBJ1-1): DVKVTQSSRYLVKRTGEKVFLECVQDMDHENMFWYRQDPGLGLRLIYFSYDVKMKEKGDIPEGYSVSREKKERFSLILESASTNQTSMYLCASSLGHWVGEAFFGQGTRLTVV.

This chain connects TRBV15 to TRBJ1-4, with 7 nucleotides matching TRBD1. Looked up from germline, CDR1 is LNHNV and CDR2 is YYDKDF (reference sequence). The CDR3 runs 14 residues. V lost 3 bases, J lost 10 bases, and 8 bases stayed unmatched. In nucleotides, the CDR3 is TGTGCCACCAGCAGGGGCACAGGGGTAGGAAAACTGTTTTTT. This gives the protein CATSRGTGVGKLFF. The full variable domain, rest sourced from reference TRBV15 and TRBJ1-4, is DAMVIQNPRYQVTQFGKPVTLSCSQTLNHNVMYWYQQKSSQAPKLLFHYYDKDFNNEADTPDNFQSRRPNTSFCFLDIRSPGLGDTAMYLCATSRGTGVGKLFFGSGTQLSVL.

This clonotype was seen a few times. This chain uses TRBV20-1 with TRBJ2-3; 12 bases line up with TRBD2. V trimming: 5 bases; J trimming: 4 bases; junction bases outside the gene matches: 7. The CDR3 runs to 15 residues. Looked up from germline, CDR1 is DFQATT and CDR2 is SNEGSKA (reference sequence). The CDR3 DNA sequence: TGCAGTGCTCCGAGACTAGCGGGAGTTGCAGATACGCAGTATTTT. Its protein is CSAPRLAGVADTQYF.

CDR3 bases: TGTGCCTGGAGGGAGGGACGGCTGGGCGAGCAGTACTTC. Translation: CAWREGRLGEQYF. The V gene is TRBV30, the J gene TRBJ2-7, with a tentative D call TRBD2 (6 bases). This CDR3 is built from 13 residues. The germline gives CDR1 GTSNPN, CDR2 SVGIG (reference sequence). V was clipped by 3 bases and J by 6 bases, with 15 bases between them.

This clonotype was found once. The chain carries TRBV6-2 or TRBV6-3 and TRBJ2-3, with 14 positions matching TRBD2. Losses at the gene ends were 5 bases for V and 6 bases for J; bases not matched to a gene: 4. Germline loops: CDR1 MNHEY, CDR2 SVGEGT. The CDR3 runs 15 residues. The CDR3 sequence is CASSAGLAGVDTQYF. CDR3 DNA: TGTGCCAGCAGTGCGGGACTAGCGGGAGTCGATACGCAGTATTTT.